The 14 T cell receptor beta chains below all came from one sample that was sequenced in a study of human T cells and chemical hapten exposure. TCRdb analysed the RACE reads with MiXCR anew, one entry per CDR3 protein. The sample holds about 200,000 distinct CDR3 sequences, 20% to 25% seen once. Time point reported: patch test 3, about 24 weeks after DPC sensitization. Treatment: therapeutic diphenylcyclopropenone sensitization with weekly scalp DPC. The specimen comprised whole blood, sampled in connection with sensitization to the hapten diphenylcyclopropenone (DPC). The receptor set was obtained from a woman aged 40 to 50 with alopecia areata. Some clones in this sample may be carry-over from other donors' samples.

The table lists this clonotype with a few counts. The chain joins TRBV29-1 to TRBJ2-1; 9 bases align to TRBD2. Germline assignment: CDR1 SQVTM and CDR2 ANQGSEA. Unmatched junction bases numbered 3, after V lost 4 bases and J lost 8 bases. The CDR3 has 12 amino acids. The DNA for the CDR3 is TGCAGCGTTGGGGGACTAGCAGATGAGCAGTTCTTC. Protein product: CSVGGLADEQFF.

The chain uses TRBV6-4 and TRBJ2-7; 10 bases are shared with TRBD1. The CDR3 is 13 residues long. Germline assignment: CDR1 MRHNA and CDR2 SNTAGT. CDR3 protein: CASRDRGGYEQYF. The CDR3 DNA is TGTGCTTCGAGGGACAGGGGTGGATACGAGCAGTACTTC.

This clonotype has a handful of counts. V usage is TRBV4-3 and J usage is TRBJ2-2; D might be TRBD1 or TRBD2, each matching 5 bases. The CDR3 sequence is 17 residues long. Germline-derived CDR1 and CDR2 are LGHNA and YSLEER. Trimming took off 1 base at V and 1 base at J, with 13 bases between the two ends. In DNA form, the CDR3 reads TGCGCCAGCAGCCAAGGGACGGGACGGGTGAACACCGGGGAGCTGTTTTTT. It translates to CASSQGTGRVNTGELFF.

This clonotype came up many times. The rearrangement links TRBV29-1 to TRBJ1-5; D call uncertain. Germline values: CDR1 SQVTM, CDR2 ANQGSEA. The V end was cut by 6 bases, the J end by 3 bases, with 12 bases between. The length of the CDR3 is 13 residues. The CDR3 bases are TGCAGCGTAGGACGGAGTCTCAATCAGCCCCAGCATTTT. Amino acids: CSVGRSLNQPQHF.

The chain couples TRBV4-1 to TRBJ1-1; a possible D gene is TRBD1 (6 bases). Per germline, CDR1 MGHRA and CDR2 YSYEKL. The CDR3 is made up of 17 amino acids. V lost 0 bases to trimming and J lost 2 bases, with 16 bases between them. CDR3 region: CASSQEVRGRSNTEAFF. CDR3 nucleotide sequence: TGCGCCAGCAGCCAAGAGGTCCGGGGGCGGTCAAACACTGAAGCTTTCTTT.

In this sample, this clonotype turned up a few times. CDR3 DNA sequence: TGTGCCAGCAGTAGCCGACTAGACTCCTACGAGCAGTACTTC. It specifies CASSSRLDSYEQYF. V gene TRBV27 combines with J gene TRBJ2-7; a possible D gene is TRBD2 (6 bases). Trimming removed 5 bases at V and 0 bases at J, with 11 bases between. CDR3 length: 14 residues. Germline CDR1 reads MNHEY; CDR2 reads SMNVEV (reference sequence).

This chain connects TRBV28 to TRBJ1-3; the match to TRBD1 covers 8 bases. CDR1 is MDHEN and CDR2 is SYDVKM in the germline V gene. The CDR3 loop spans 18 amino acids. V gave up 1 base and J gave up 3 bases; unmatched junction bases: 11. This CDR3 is CASSLSVRGLTFGNTIYF. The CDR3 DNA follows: TGTGCCAGCAGTTTATCGGTCAGGGGGCTTACGTTTGGAAACACCATATATTTT.

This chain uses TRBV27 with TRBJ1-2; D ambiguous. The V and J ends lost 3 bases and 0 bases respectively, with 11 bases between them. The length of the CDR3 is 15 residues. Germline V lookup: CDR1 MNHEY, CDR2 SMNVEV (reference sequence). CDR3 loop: CASSFLDRANYGYTF. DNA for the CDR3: TGTGCCAGCAGTTTTCTTGATCGGGCTAACTATGGCTACACCTTC.

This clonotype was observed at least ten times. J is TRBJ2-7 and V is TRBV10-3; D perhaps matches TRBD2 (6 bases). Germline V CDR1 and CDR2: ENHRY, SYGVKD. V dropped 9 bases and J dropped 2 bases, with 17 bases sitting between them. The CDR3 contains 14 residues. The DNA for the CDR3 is TGTGCCATGGGCCCCGGGGGTGGTACCTACGAGCAGTACTTC. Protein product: CAMGPGGGTYEQYF.

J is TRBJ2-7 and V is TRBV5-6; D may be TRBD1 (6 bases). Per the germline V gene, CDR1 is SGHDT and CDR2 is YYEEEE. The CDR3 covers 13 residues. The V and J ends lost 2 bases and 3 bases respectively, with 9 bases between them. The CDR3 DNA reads TGTGCCAGCAGCTTACTGGACAGCTACGAGCAGTACTTC. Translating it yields CASSLLDSYEQYF.

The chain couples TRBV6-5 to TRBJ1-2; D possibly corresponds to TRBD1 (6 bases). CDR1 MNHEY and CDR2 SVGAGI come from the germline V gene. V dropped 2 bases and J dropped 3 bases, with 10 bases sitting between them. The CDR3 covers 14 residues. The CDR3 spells CASSYAGVDYGYTF. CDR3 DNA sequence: TGTGCCAGCAGTTACGCAGGGGTGGACTATGGCTACACCTTC.

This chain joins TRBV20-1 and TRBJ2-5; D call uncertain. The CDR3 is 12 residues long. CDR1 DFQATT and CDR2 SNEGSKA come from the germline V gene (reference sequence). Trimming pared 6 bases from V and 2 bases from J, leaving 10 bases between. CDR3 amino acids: CSALGIQETQYF. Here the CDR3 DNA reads TGCAGTGCCCTTGGCATACAAGAGACCCAGTACTTC.

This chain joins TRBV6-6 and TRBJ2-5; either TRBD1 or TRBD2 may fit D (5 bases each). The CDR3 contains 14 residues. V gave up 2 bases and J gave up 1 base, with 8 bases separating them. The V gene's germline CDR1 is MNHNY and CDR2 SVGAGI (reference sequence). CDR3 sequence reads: CASSYEGTQETQYF. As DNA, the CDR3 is TGTGCCAGCAGTTACGAGGGGACCCAAGAGACCCAGTACTTC.

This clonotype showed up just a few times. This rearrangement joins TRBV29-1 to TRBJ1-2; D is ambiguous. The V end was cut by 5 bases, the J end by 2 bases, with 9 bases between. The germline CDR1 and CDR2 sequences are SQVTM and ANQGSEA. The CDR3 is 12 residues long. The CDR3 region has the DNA TGCAGCGTTTTATACCAGAACTATGGCTACACCTTC. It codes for CSVLYQNYGYTF.